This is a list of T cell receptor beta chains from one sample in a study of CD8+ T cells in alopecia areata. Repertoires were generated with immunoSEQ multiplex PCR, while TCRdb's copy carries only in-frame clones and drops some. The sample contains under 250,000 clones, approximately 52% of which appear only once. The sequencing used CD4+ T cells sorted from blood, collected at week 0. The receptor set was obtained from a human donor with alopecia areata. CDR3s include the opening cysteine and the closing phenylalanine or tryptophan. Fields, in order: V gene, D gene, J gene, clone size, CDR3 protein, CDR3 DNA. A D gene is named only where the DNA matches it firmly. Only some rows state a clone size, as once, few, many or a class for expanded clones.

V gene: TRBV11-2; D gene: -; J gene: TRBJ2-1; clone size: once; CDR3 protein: CASSSPLRGLNSYNEQFF; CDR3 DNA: TGTGCCAGCAGCAGCCCTCTGCGGGGGCTGAACTCCTACAATGAGCAGTTCTTC
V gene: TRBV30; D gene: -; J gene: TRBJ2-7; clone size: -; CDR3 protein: CAWNRRALEQYF; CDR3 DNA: TGTGCCTGGAACCGGAGGGCCCTCGAGCAGTACTTC
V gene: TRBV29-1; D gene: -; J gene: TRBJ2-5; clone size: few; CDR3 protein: CSSPGLRQETQYF; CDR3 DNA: TGCAGCTCTCCGGGACTGAGACAAGAGACCCAGTACTTC
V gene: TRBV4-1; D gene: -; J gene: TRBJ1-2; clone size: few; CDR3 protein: CASSQGLAGQKGGYTF; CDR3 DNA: TGCGCCAGCAGCCAAGGTCTGGCAGGGCAGAAGGGAGGCTACACCTTC
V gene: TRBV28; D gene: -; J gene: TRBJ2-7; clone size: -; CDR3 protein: CASSFGGTGRDYEQYF; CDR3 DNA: TGTGCCAGCAGTTTCGGGGGGACAGGTCGTGACTACGAGCAGTACTTC
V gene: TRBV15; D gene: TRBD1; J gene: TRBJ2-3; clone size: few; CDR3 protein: CATSRGQVWTDTQYF; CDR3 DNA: TGTGCCACCAGCAGGGGACAGGTCTGGACAGATACGCAGTATTTT
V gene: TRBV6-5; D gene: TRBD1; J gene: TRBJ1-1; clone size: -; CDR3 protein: CASSPRQGNTEAFF; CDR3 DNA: TGTGCCAGCAGTCCCCGACAGGGAAACACTGAAGCTTTCTTT
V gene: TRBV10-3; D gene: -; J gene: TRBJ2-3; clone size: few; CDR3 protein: CATAGGVRDTQYF; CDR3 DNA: TGTGCCACCGCGGGCGGGGTGAGAGATACGCAGTATTTT
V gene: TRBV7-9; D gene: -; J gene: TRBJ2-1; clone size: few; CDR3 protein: CASSPRNEQFF; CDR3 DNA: TGTGCCAGCAGCCCCAGAAATGAGCAGTTCTTC
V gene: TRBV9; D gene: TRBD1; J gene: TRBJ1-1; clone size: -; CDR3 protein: CASSVIGGQTEAFF; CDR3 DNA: TGTGCCAGCAGCGTAATCGGGGGACAGACTGAAGCTTTCTTT
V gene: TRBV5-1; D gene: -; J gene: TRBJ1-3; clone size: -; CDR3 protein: CASSLALGNTIYF; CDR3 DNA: TGCGCCAGCAGCTTGGCCCTAGGAAACACCATATATTTT
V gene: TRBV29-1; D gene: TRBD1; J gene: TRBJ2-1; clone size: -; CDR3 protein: CSVRDRGRSEQFF; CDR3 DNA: TGCAGCGTTAGGGACAGGGGGCGGAGTGAGCAGTTCTTC
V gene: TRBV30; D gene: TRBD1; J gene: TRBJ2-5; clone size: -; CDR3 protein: CAWGRGYETQYF; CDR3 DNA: TGTGCCTGGGGCAGGGGGTACGAGACCCAGTACTTC
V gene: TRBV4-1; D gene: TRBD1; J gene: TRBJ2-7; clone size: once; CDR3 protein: CASSHPILRQGNSYEQYF; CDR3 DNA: TGCGCCAGCAGCCACCCAATCCTTCGACAGGGAAACTCCTACGAGCAGTACTTC
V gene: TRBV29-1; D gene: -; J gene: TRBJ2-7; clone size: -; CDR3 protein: CSVEDGAQQYF; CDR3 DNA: TGCAGCGTTGAAGATGGTGCCCAGCAGTACTTC
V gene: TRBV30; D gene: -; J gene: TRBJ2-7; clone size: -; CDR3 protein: CAWGGRAYEQYF; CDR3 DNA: TGTGCCTGGGGGGGCAGGGCCTACGAGCAGTACTTC
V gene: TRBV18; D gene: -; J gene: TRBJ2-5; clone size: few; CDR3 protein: CASSPEETQYF; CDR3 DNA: TGTGCCAGCTCACCTGAAGAGACCCAGTACTTC
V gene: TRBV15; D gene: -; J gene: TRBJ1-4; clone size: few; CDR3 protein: CATSRETPATNEKLFF; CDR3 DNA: TGTGCCACCAGCAGGGAGACACCCGCAACTAATGAAAAACTGTTTTTT
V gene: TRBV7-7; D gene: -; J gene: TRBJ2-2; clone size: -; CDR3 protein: CASSLRSGFGELFF; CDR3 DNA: TGTGCTAGCAGCTTAAGATCGGGATTCGGGGAGCTGTTTTTT